In this sample, the clone carrying this T cell receptor beta chain turned up a few times. TCRdb's table, derived via immunoSEQ multiplex PCR, lists solely in-frame clones and lacks some. The data show around 210,000 clones, roughly 85% seen once. This entry belongs to a study of blood T cell repertoires in COVID-19. Germline CDR1 is MNHEY and CDR2 is SMNVEV (reference sequence). This CDR3 has 15 residues. Between the trimmed V and J ends, which lost 5 bases and 4 bases, there was a span of 12 bases. Seattle participants joined during active infection and were tracked over time. V and J are TRBV27 and TRBJ1-6, with D hard to call. Material for sequencing was peripheral blood. This clonotype was obtained from a man in his fifties with COVID-19, enrolled during active disease. The CDR3 reads CASSPPSVYNSPLHF. In DNA form, the CDR3 reads TGTGCCAGCAGTCCCCCATCGGTATATAATTCACCCCTCCACTTT.